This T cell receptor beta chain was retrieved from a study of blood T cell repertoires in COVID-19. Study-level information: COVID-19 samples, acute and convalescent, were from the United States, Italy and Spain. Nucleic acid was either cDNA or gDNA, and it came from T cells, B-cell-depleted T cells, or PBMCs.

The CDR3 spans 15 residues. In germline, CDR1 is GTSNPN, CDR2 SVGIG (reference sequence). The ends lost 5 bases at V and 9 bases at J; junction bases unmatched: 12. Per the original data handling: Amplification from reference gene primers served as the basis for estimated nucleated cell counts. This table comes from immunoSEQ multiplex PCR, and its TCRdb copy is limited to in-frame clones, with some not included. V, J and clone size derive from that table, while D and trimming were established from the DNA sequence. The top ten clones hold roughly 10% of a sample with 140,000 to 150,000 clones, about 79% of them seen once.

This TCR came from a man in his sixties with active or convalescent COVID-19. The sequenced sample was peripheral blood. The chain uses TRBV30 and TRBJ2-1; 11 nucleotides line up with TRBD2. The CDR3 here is CAWAPLSGREGEQFF. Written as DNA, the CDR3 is TGTGCCTGGGCCCCTCTTAGCGGGAGGGAGGGTGAGCAGTTCTTC.